This entry is about one T cell receptor beta chain. Deletions cut 4 bases from V and 0 bases from J, with 12 bases between. Germline V gene lookup returns CDR1 GTSNPN and CDR2 SVGIG (reference sequence). The CDR3 contains 14 residues. These data belong to a study of blood T cell repertoires in COVID-19. As for the study in general: Italy, Spain and the United States were the sources of the convalescent and acute COVID-19 samples.

In the source study's methods: Cell counts per sample came from amplifying reference gene primers. Assay used: immunoSEQ multiplex PCR; TCRdb lists only in-frame clones, some missing. V and J calls and clone size are those listed in that table; D and trimming were worked out from the DNA. The sample lists some 400,000 clones, 85% to 90% seen once, with around 3% in the top ten. The rearrangement links TRBV30 to TRBJ1-2, with D hard to call. This TCR was sampled from a human donor in a cohort sampled during active COVID-19. Sample: peripheral blood. CDR3 DNA: TGTGCCTGGACCTACCCGGGAACTAACTATGGCTACACCTTC. This translates into CAWTYPGTNYGYTF.